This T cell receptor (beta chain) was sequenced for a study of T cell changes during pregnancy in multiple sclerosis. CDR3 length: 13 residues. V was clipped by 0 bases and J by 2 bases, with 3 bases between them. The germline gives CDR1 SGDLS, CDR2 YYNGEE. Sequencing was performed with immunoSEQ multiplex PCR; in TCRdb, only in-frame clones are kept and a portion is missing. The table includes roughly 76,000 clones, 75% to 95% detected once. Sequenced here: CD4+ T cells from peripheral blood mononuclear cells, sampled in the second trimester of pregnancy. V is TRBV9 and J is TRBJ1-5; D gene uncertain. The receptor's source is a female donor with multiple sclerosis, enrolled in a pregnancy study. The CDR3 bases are TGTGCCAGCAGCGTAGCTGGCAATCAGCCCCAGCATTTT. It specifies CASSVAGNQPQHF.